A single sample gave rise to the 2 T cell receptor beta chains below, sequenced in a study of blood T cell repertoires in COVID-19. Measured with immunoSEQ multiplex PCR; TCRdb has only the in-frame clones, and not every one. The data contain approximately 350,000 clones, 70% to 90% of them singletons. Sequenced material: peripheral blood. These receptors originate from a man in his forties with acute or convalescent COVID-19.

The V gene is TRBV7-3, the J gene TRBJ2-1; 11 nucleotides line up with TRBD2. This CDR3 is built from 17 residues. V was clipped by 1 base and J by 7 bases; unmatched bases: 9. Per germline, CDR1 SGHTA and CDR2 FQGTGA. This CDR3 is CASSLRPTSGSGNEQFF. Here the CDR3 DNA reads TGTGCCAGCAGCTTAAGACCCACTAGCGGGAGTGGTAATGAGCAGTTCTTC.

This clone occurred a few times. The chain uses TRBV9 and TRBJ2-5; tentatively, D is TRBD2 (5 bases). Germline CDR1 reads SGDLS; CDR2 reads YYNGEE. V dropped 7 bases and J dropped 4 bases, with 14 bases sitting between them. The CDR3 length is 13 residues. CDR3 sequence reads: CASAGGGAETQYF. In nucleotides, the CDR3 is TGTGCCAGCGCTGGAGGCGGCGCAGAGACCCAGTACTTC.